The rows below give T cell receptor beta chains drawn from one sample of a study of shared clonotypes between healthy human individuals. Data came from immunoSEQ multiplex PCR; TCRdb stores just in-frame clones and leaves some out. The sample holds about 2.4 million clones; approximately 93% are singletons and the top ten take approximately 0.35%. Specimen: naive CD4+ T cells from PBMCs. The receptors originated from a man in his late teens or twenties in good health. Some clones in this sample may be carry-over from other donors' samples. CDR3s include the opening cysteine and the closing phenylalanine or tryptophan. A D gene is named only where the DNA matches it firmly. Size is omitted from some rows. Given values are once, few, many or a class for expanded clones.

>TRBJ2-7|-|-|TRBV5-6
TGTGCCAGCAGTCACGGCGGGTTACAGACCTACGAGCAGTACTTC
CASSHGGLQTYEQYF
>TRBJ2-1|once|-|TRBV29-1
TGCAGCGTTGAGGGGGTGTTGAATAACTACAATGAGCAGTTCTTC
CSVEGVLNNYNEQFF
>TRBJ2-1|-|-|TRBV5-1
TGCGCCAGCAGCTTGGATTGGACCAATGAGCAGTTCTTC
CASSLDWTNEQFF
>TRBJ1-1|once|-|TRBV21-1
TGTGCCAGCAGCAGGTATTGGACAGCTGAGAGCCCCTTCACTGAAGCTTTCTTT
CASSRYWTAESPFTEAFF
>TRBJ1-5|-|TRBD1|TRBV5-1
TGCGCCAGCAGCTTGGGAGCAGGGGGGGACGCTCAGCCCCAGCATTTT
CASSLGAGGDAQPQHF
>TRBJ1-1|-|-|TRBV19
TGTGCCAGTAGTATAGATCGTAACCGGAACACTGAAGCTTTCTTT
CASSIDRNRNTEAFF
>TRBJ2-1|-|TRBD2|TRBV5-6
TGTGCCAGCAGCTTGGGGACTAGCGGGAGGGCCTACAATGAGCAGTTCTTC
CASSLGTSGRAYNEQFF
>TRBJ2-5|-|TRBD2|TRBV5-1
TGCGCCAGCAGAAATCTAGCGGTACAAGAGACCCAGTACTTC
CASRNLAVQETQYF
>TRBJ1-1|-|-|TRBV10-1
TGCGCCAGCAGGACCGGGACCAACACTGAAGCTTTCTTT
CASRTGTNTEAFF
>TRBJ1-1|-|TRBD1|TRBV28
TGTGCCAGCAGTCCCCTGGGACAGCAAGCTTTCTTT
CASSPLGQQAFF
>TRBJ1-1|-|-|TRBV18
TGTGCCAGCTCACCTCCGTCGGTTTCTGCTGAAGCTTTCTTT
CASSPPSVSAEAFF
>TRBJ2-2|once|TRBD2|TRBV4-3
TGCGCCAGCAGCGGGCTAGCGGGAGGGCAGGGTTACACCGGGGAGCTGTTTTTT
CASSGLAGGQGYTGELFF
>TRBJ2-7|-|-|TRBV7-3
TGTGCCAGCAGCTTAGTCCCCATCGCCTACGAGCAGTACTTC
CASSLVPIAYEQYF
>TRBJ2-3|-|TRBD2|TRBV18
TGTGCCACCTCAGGCCCCGGGAGGGCCTCAGATACGCAGTATTTT
CATSGPGRASDTQYF
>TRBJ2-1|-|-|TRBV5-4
TGTGCCAGCAGCTTGGGGGCTAGCAGAAGCTCCTACAATGAGCAGTTCTTC
CASSLGASRSSYNEQFF
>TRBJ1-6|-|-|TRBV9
TGTGCCAGCAGCGTAGGTGCACAGGCTCTAATGGGGCCCCTCCACTTT
CASSVGAQALMGPLHF
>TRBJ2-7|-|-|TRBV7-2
TGTGCCAGCAGCTTATGGAGGTACGAGCAGTACTTC
CASSLWRYEQYF
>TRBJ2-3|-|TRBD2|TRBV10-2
TGCGCCAGCAGTGACGGTCTAGCGGGAGCAGATACGCAGTATTTT
CASSDGLAGADTQYF
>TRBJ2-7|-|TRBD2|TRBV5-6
TGTGCCAGCAGCTTAGGACTAGCGGCCTCCTCCTACGAGCAGTACTTC
CASSLGLAASSYEQYF
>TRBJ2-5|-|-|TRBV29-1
TGCAGCGGAGGTTCGGGCCGAGAGACCCAGTACTTC
CSGGSGRETQYF
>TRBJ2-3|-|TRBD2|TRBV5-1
TGCGCCAGCAGCCTCACTAGCGGGAGGGCGGATACGCAGTATTTT
CASSLTSGRADTQYF
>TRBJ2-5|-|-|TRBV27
TGTGCCAGCAGATATCTAGAGACCCAGTACTTC
CASRYLETQYF
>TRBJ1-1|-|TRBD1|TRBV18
TGTGCCAGCTCAGCCCAGGGGGCGAACACTGAAGCTTTCTTT
CASSAQGANTEAFF
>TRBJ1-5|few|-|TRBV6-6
TGTGCCAGCAGCCTCGTCGGTACTAGTCAGCCCCAGCATTTT
CASSLVGTSQPQHF
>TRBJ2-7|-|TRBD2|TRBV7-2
TGTGCCAGCAGCTTATATCCTAGCGGGAGGCTCTCCGAGCAGTACTTC
CASSLYPSGRLSEQYF
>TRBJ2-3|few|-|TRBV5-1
TGCGCCAGCAGCCCGGAGGGAGATACGCAGTATTTT
CASSPEGDTQYF
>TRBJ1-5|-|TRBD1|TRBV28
TGTGCCAGCAGTACCGGACAGGGACGCAATCAGCCCCAGCATTTT
CASSTGQGRNQPQHF
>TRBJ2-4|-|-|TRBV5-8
TGTGCCAGCAGCTTGGTCGGCCTGCGGGGTCAAAACATTCAGTACTTC
CASSLVGLRGQNIQYF
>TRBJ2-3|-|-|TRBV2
TGTGCCAGCAGCATACAGGGACTTAGCACAGATACGCAGTATTTT
CASSIQGLSTDTQYF
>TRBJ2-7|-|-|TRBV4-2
TGTGCCAGCAGCCGCGGGACTCCATACGAGCAGTACTTC
CASSRGTPYEQYF
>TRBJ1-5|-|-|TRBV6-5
TGTGCCACCCGGGCCCGGAGCAATCAGCCCCAGCATTTT
CATRARSNQPQHF
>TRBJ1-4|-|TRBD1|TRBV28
TGTGCCAGCAGCCCATCCCGGACAGGGATTAATGAAAAACTGTTTTTT
CASSPSRTGINEKLFF
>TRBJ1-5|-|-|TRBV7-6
TGTGCCAGCAGCGCTGGGTCCTATAGCAATCAGCCCCAGCATTTT
CASSAGSYSNQPQHF
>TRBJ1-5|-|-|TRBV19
TGTGCCAGTAGTTATTCCGGGCAGCCCCAGCATTTT
CASSYSGQPQHF
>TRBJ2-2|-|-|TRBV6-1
TGTGCCAGCCGGGGGTTCGGGGAGCTGTTTTTT
CASRGFGELFF
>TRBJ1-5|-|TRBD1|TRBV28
TGTGCCACGGAAGGGACAGCGGGGGGTCGGCCCCAGCATTTT
CATEGTAGGRPQHF
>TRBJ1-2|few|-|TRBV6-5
TGTGCCAGCAGTCGGGACGGCAACTATGGCTACACCTTC
CASSRDGNYGYTF